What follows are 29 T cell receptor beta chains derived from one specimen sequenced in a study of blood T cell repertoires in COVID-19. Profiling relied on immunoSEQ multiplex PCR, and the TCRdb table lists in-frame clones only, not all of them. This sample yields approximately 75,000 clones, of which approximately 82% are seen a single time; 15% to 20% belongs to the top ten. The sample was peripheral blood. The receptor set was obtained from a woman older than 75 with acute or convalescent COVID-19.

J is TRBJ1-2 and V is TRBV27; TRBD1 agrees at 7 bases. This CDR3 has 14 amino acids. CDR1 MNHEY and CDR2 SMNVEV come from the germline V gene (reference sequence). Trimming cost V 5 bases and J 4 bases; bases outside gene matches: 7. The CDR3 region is CASSPGQLVYGYTF. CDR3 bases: TGTGCCAGCAGTCCGGGACAGCTCGTCTATGGCTACACCTTC.

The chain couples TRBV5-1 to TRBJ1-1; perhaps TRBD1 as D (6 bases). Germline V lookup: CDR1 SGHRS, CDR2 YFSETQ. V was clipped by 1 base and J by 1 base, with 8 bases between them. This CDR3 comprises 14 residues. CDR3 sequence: CASSLLGGNTEAFF. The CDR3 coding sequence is TGCGCCAGCAGCTTGCTAGGGGGGAACACTGAAGCTTTCTTT. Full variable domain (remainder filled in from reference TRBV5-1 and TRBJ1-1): KAGVTQTPRYLIKTRGQQVTLSCSPISGHRSVSWYQQTPGQGLQFLFEYFSETQRNKGNFPGRFSGRQFSNSRSEMNVSTLELGDSALYLCASSLLGGNTEAFFGQGTRLTVV.

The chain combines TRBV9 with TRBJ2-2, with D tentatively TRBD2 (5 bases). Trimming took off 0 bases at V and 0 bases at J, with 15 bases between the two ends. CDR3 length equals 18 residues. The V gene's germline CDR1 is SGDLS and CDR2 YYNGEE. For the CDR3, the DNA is TGTGCCAGCAGCGTAGAAATAGGAGGTCCGACGAACACCGGGGAGCTGTTTTTT. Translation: CASSVEIGGPTNTGELFF.

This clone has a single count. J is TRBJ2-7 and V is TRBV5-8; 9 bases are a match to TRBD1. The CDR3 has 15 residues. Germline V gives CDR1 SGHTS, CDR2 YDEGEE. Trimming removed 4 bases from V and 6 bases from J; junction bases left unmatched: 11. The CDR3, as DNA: TGTGCCAGCAGCGTGGGGGGACAGGGTGTAGGCGAGCAGTACTTC. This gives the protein CASSVGGQGVGEQYF.

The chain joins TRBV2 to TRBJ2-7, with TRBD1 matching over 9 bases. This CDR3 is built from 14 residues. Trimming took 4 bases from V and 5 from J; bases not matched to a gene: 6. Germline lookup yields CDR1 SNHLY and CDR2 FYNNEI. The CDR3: CASSGGTGRHEQYF. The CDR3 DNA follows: TGTGCCAGCAGTGGGGGGACAGGGCGACACGAGCAGTACTTC.

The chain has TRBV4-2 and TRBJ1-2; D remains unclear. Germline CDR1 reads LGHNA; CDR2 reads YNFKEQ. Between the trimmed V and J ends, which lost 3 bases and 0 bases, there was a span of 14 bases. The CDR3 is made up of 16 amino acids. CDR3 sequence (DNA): TGTGCCAGCAGCCATTCTCTACGGTCCGCTAACTATGGCTACACCTTC. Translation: CASSHSLRSANYGYTF.

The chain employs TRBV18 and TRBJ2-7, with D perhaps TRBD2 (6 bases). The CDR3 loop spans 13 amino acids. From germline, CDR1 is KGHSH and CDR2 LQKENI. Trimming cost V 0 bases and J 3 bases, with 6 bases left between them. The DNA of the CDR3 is TGTGCCAGCTCACCACCGGGGGGCTACGAGCAGTACTTC. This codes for CASSPPGGYEQYF.

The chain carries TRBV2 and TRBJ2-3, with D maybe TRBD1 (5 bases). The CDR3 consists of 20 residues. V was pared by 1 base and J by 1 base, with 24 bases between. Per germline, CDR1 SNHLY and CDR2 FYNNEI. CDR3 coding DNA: TGTGCCAGCAGTGAAGTCGGGTGGGCAGGGATCGGGCCGGGCACAGATACGCAGTATTTT. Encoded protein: CASSEVGWAGIGPGTDTQYF. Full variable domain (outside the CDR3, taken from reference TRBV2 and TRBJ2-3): EPEVTQTPSHQVTQMGQEVILRCVPISNHLYFYWYRQILGQKVEFLVSFYNNEISEKSEIFDDQFSVERPDGSNFTLKIRSTKLEDSAMYFCASSEVGWAGIGPGTDTQYFGPGTRLTVL.

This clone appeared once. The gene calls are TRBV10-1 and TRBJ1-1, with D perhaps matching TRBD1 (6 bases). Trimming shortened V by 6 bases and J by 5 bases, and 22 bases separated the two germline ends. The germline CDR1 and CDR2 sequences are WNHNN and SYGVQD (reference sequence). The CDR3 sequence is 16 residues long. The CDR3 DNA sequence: TGCGCCAGCAGCGCGCGTGTAGGGGGTAAGAGTACTGAAGCTTTCTTT. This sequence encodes CASSARVGGKSTEAFF.

The CDR3 loop is CASSFGSPWSYNEQFF. In DNA form, the CDR3 reads TGTGCCAGCAGTTTCGGGTCCCCATGGTCCTACAATGAGCAGTTCTTC. The genes are TRBV27 and TRBJ2-1; D not certain. In germline, CDR1 is MNHEY, CDR2 SMNVEV (reference sequence). Trimming shortened V by 3 bases and J by 1 base, and 13 bases separated the two germline ends. This CDR3 spans 16 amino acids.

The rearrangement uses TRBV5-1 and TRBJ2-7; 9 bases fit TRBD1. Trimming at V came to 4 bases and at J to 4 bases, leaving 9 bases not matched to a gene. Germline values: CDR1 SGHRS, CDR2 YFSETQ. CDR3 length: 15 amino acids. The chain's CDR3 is CASSLGGGQGYEQYF. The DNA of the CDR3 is TGCGCCAGCAGCCTGGGTGGGGGACAGGGTTACGAGCAGTACTTC. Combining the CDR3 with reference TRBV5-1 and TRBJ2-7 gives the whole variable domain KAGVTQTPRYLIKTRGQQVTLSCSPISGHRSVSWYQQTPGQGLQFLFEYFSETQRNKGNFPGRFSGRQFSNSRSEMNVSTLELGDSALYLCASSLGGGQGYEQYFGPGTRLTVT.

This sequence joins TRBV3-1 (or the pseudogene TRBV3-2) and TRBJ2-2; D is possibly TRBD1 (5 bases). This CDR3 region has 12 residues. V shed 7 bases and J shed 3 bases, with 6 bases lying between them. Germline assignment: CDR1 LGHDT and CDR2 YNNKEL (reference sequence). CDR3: CASKGYTGELFF. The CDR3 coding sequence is TGTGCCAGCAAGGGGTACACCGGGGAGCTGTTTTTT.

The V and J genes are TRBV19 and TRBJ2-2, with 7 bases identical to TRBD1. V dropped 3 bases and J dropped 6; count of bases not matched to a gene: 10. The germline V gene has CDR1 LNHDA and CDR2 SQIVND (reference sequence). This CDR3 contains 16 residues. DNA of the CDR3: TGTGCCAGTAGTATTACTCCGTCAGGGGGTTCCGGGGAGCTGTTTTTT. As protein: CASSITPSGGSGELFF.

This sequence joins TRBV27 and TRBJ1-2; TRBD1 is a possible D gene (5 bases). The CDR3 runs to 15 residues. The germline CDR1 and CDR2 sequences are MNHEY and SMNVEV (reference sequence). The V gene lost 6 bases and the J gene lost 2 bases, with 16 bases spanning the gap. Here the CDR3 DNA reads TGTGCCAGCAGGCCTATGGGGGGGGAGAACTATGGCTACACCTTC. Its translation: CASRPMGGENYGYTF.

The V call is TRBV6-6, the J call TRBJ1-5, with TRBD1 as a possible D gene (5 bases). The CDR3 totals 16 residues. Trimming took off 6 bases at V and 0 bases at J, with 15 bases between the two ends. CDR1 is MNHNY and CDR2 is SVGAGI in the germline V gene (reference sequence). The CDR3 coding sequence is TGTGCCAGCAGAACCTTAACAGGTTATAGCAATCAGCCCCAGCATTTT. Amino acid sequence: CASRTLTGYSNQPQHF.

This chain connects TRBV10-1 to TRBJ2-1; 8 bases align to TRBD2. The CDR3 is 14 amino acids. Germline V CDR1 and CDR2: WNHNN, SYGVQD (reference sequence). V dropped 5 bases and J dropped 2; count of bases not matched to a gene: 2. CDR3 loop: CASSPGGTYNEQFF. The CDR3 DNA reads TGCGCCAGCAGTCCGGGAGGGACCTACAATGAGCAGTTCTTC.

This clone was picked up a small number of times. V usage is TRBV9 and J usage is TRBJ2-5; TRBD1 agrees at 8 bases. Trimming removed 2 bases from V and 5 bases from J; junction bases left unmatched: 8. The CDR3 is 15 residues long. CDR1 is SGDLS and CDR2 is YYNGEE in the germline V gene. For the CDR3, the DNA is TGTGCCAGCAGCGTGACAGGGGTGGTCACGGAGACCCAGTACTTC. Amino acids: CASSVTGVVTETQYF.

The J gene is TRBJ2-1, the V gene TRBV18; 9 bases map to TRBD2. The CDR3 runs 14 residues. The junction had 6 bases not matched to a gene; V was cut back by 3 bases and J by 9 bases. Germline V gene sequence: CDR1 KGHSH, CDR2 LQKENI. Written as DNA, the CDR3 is TGTGCCAGCTCACCTAGCGGGAGCGGAAGTGAGCAGTTCTTC. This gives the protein CASSPSGSGSEQFF.

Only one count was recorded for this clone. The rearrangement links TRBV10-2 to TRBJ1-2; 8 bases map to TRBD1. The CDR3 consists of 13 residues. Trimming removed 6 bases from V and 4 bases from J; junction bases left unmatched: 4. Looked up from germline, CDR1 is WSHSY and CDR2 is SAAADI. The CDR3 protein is CASRAGGGYGYTF. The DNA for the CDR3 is TGCGCCAGCAGGGCAGGGGGCGGCTATGGCTACACCTTC.

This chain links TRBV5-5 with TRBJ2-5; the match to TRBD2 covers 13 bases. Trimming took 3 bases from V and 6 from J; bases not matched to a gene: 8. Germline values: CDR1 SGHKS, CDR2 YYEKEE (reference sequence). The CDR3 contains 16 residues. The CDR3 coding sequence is TGTGCCAGCAGCTACACTAGCGGGGGGGCCTTGAAGACCCAGTACTTC. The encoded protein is CASSYTSGGALKTQYF. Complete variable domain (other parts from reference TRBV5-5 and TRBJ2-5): DAGVTQSPTHLIKTRGQQVTLRCSPISGHKSVSWYQQVLGQGPQFIFQYYEKEERGRGNFPDRFSARQFPNYSSELNVNALLLGDSALYLCASSYTSGGALKTQYFGPGTRLLVL.

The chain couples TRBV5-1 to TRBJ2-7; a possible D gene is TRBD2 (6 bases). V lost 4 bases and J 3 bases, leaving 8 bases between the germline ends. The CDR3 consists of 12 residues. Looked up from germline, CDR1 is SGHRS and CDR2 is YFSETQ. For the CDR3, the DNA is TGCGCCAGCAGCGGGGGGTTCTACGAGCAGTACTTC. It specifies CASSGGFYEQYF. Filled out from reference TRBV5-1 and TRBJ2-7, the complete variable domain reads KAGVTQTPRYLIKTRGQQVTLSCSPISGHRSVSWYQQTPGQGLQFLFEYFSETQRNKGNFPGRFSGRQFSNSRSEMNVSTLELGDSALYLCASSGGFYEQYFGPGTRLTVT.

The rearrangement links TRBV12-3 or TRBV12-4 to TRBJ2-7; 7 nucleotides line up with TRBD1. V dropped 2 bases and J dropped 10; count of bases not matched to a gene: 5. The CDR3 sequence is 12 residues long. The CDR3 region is CASSLPYRGQYF. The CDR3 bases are TGTGCCAGCAGTTTACCTTACAGGGGACAGTACTTC.

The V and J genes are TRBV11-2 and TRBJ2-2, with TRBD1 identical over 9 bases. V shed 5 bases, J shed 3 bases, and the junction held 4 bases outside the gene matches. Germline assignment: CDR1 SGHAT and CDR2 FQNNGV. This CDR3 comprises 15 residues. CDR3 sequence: CASSVDRGDTGELFF. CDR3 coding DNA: TGTGCCAGCAGCGTGGACAGGGGAGACACCGGGGAGCTGTTTTTT.

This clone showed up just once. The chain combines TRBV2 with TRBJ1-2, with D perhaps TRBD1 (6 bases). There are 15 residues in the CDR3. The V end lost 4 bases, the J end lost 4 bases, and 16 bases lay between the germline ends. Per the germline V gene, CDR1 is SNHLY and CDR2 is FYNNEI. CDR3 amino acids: CASSVGGADFYGYTF. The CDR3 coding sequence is TGTGCCAGCAGTGTGGGGGGGGCGGATTTCTATGGCTACACCTTC. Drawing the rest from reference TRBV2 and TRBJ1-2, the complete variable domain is EPEVTQTPSHQVTQMGQEVILRCVPISNHLYFYWYRQILGQKVEFLVSFYNNEISEKSEIFDDQFSVERPDGSNFTLKIRSTKLEDSAMYFCASSVGGADFYGYTFGSGTRLTVV.

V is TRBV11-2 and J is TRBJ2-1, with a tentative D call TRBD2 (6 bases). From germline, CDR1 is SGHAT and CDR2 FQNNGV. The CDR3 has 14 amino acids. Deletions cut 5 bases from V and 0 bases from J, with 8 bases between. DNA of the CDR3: TGTGCCAGCAGCCTCGGGAGCTCCTACAATGAGCAGTTCTTC. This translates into CASSLGSSYNEQFF.

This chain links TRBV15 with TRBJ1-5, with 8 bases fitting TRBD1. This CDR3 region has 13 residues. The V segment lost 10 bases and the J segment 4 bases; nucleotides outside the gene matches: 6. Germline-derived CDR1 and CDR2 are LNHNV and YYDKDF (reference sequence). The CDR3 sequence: CASGQGRNQPQHF. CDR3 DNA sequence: TGTGCCAGCGGACAGGGCCGGAATCAGCCCCAGCATTTT. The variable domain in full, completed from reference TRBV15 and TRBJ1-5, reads DAMVIQNPRYQVTQFGKPVTLSCSQTLNHNVMYWYQQKSSQAPKLLFHYYDKDFNNEADTPDNFQSRRPNTSFCFLDIRSPGLGDTAMYLCASGQGRNQPQHFGDGTRLSIL.

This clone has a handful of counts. CDR3 sequence (DNA): TGTGCCAGCAGCGTGGGACAGGTGAACACTGAAGCTTTCTTT. It codes for CASSVGQVNTEAFF. The chain is built from TRBV9 and TRBJ1-1, with 8 bases identical to TRBD1. Trimming cost V 2 bases and J 0 bases; bases outside gene matches: 0. This CDR3 is 14 amino acids long. The germline V gene has CDR1 SGDLS and CDR2 YYNGEE.

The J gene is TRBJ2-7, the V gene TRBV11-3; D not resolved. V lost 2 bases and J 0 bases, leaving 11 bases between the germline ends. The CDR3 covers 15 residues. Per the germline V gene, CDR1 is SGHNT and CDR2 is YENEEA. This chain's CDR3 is CASSLSSTVSYEQYF. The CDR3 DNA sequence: TGTGCCAGCAGCTTAAGCAGTACAGTCTCCTACGAGCAGTACTTC.

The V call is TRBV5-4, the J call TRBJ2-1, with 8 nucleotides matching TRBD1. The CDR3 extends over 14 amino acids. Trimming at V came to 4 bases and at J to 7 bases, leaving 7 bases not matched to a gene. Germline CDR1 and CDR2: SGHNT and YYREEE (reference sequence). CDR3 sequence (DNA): TGTGCCAGCAGCCCGGACAGGGTTCGGAATGAGCAGTTCTTC. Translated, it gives CASSPDRVRNEQFF. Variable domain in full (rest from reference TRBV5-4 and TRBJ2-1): ETGVTQSPTHLIKTRGQQVTLRCSSQSGHNTVSWYQQALGQGPQFIFQYYREEENGRGNFPPRFSGLQFPNYSSELNVNALELDDSALYLCASSPDRVRNEQFFGPGTRLTVL.